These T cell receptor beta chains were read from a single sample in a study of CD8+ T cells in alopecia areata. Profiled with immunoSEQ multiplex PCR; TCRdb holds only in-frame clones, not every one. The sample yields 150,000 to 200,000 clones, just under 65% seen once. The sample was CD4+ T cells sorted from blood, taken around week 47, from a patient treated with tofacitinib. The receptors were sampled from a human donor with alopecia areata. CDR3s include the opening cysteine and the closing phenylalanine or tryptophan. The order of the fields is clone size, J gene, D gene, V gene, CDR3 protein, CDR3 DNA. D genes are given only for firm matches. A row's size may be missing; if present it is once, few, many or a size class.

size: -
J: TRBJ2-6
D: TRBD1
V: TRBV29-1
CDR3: CSVGTGGIPGANVLTF
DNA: TGCAGCGTTGGGACAGGGGGCATTCCTGGGGCCAACGTCCTGACTTTC

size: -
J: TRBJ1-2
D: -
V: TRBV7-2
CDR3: CASSLTVSPAGGYTF
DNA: TGTGCCAGCAGCTTAACGGTCAGCCCGGCGGGTGGCTACACCTTC

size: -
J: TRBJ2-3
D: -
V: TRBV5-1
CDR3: CASSLVSTSTDTQYF
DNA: TGCGCCAGCAGCTTGGTTTCCACGTCCACAGATACGCAGTATTTT

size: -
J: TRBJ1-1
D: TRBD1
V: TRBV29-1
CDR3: CSTSTGTNTEAFF
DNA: TGCAGCACGTCGACAGGGACGAACACTGAAGCTTTCTTT

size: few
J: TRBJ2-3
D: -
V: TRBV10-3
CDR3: CAITVRDTQYF
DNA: TGTGCCATCACCGTCCGGGATACGCAGTATTTT

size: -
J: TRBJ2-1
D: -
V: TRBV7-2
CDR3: CASSLVKNSYNEQFF
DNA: TGTGCCAGCAGCTTAGTAAAAAACTCCTACAATGAGCAGTTCTTC

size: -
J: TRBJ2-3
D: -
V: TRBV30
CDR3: CAWSPIKGADTQYF
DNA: TGTGCCTGGAGCCCTATCAAGGGAGCCGATACGCAGTATTTT

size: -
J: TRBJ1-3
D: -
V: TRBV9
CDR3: CASSAAGSSGNTIYF
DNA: TGTGCCAGCAGCGCAGCCGGGAGCTCTGGAAACACCATATATTTT

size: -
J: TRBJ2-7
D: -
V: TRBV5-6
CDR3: CASSFTGRDEQYF
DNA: TGTGCCAGCAGCTTTACAGGGCGTGACGAGCAGTACTTC

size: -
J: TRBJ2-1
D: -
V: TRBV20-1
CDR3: CSARGGDEQFF
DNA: TGCAGTGCTAGAGGAGGGGATGAGCAGTTCTTC

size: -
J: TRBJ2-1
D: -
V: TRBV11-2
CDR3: CASSLEAAFEQFF
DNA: TGTGCCAGCAGCTTAGAGGCGGCCTTTGAGCAGTTCTTC

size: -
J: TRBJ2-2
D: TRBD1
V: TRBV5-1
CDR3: CASSLGTGGTGELFF
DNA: TGCGCCAGCAGCCTCGGGACAGGGGGCACCGGGGAGCTGTTTTTT

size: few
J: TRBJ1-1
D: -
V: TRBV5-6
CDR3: CASSLDRPGLRNTEAFF
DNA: TGTGCCAGCAGCTTGGACAGGCCCGGATTGCGAAACACTGAAGCTTTCTTT

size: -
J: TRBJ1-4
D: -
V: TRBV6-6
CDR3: CASTSGSNEKLFF
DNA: TGTGCCAGCACCTCAGGGTCTAATGAAAAACTGTTTTTT

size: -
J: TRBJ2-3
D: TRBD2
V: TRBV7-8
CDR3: CASSLLLAGGMGTQYF
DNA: TGTGCCAGCAGCTTGTTACTAGCGGGGGGCATGGGTACGCAGTATTTT

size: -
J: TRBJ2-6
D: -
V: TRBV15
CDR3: CATSYDFTGANVLTF
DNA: TGTGCCACCAGCTATGACTTTACTGGGGCCAACGTCCTGACTTTC

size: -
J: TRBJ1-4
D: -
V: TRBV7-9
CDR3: CASSLEGATNEKLFF
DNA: TGTGCCAGCAGCTTGGAGGGGGCAACTAATGAAAAACTGTTTTTT

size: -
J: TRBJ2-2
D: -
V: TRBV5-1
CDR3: CASSLAGTPAGELFF
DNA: TGCGCCAGCAGCTTGGCAGGGACTCCCGCCGGGGAGCTGTTTTTT

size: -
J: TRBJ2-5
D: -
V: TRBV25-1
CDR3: CASSESMQSQETQYF
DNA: TGTGCCAGCAGTGAATCGATGCAGTCACAAGAGACCCAGTACTTC

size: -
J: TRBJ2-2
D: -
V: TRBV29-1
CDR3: CSVAGFTTGELFF
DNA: TGCAGCGTGGCAGGCTTCACCACCGGGGAGCTGTTTTTT

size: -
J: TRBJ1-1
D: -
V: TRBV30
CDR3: CAWSVRQSGTEAFF
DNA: TGTGCCTGGAGTGTAAGGCAGTCGGGGACTGAAGCTTTCTTT

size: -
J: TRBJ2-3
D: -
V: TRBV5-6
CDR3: CASSRQAADTQYF
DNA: TGTGCCAGCAGCCGCCAAGCCGCCGATACGCAGTATTTT

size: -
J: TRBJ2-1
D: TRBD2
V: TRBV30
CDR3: CAWSPPSGGATEQFF
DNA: TGTGCCTGGAGTCCTCCCAGCGGGGGGGCCACTGAGCAGTTCTTC

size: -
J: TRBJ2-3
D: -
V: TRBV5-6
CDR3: CASSLPTDTQYF
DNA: TGTGCCAGCAGCTTGCCGACAGATACGCAGTATTTT

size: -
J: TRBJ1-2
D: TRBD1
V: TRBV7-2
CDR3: CASSSPTGAPDGYTF
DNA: TGTGCCAGCAGCTCCCCGACAGGGGCGCCCGATGGCTACACCTTC

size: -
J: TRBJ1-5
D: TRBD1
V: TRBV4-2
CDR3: CASSRLTGTQPQHF
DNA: TGTGCCAGCAGCCGCCTGACAGGGACACAGCCCCAGCATTTT

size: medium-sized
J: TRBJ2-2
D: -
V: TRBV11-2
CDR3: CASSLMSGSGELFF
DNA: TGTGCCAGCAGCTTAATGAGCGGCTCCGGGGAGCTGTTTTTT

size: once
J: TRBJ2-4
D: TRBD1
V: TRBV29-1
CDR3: CSVARQGGNIQYF
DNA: TGCAGCGTAGCCCGACAGGGTGGAAACATTCAGTACTTC

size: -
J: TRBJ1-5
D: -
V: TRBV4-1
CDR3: CASSQASHQPQHF
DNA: TGCGCCAGCAGCCAGGCGTCCCATCAGCCCCAGCATTTT

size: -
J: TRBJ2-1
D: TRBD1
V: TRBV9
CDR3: CASSRDRYNEQFF
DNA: TGTGCCAGCAGCCGGGACAGATACAATGAGCAGTTCTTC

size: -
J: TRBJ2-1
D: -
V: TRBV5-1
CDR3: CASGTGSEDEQFF
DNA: TGCGCCAGCGGAACCGGGTCGGAGGATGAGCAGTTCTTC

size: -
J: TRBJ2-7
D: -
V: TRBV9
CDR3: CASSPTLEIYEQYF
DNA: TGTGCCAGCAGCCCGACCTTAGAGATCTACGAGCAGTACTTC

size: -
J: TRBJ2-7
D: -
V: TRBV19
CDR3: CASLNRKDEQYF
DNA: TGTGCCAGTCTTAACCGGAAGGACGAGCAGTACTTC

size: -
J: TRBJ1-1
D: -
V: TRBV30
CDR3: CAWSVSRFNTEAFF
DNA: TGTGCCTGGAGTGTCTCCAGGTTCAACACTGAAGCTTTCTTT

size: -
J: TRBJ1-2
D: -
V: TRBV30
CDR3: CAWNDRLFSYGYTF
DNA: TGTGCCTGGAACGACCGCCTATTTAGCTATGGCTACACCTTC

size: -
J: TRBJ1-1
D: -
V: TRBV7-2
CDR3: CASSPYREPAFF
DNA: TGTGCCAGCAGCCCGTACCGGGAGCCTGCTTTCTTT

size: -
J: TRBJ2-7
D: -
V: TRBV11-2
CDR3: CASSLADRYDEQYF
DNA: TGTGCCAGCAGCTTAGCGGACAGATACGACGAGCAGTACTTC

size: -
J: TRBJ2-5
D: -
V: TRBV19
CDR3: CASSMGLQETQYF
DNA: TGTGCCAGTAGTATGGGACTCCAAGAGACCCAGTACTTC

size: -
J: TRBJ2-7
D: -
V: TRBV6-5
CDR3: CASSYGQSGTYEQYF
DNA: TGTGCCAGCAGTTACGGGCAGTCGGGGACCTACGAGCAGTACTTC

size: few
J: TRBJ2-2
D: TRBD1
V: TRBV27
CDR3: CASVAGQGSTGELFF
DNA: TGTGCCAGCGTCGCGGGACAGGGGAGCACCGGGGAGCTGTTTTTT

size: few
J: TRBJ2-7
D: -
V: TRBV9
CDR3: CASSVGGSYYEQYF
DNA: TGTGCCAGCAGCGTCGGAGGTTCCTACTACGAGCAGTACTTC

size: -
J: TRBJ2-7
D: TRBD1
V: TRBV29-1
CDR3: CSVDMTGGGEQYF
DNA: TGCAGCGTTGACATGACAGGGGGCGGGGAGCAGTACTTC

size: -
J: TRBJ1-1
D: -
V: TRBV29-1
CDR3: CSVRLKNTEAFF
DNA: TGCAGCGTTAGATTAAAGAACACTGAAGCTTTCTTT

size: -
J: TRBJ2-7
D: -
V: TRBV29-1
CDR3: CSVEVGTYEQYF
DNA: TGCAGCGTTGAAGTAGGGACCTACGAGCAGTACTTC

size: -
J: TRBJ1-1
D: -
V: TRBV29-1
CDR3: CSVQGNEAFF
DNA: TGCAGCGTCCAGGGGAATGAAGCTTTCTTT